The clone carrying this T cell receptor beta chain was picked up a small number of times. The antigen is not known. Measured with immunoSEQ multiplex PCR; TCRdb has only the in-frame clones, and not every one. The table has 100,000 or so clones, about four fifths seen once. This sample was taken from a study of T cell responses to AZD1222 COVID-19 vaccine. General study points: Spike was spanned by vaccine-associated CD4 TCRs, which were dominant at 160-218 and 743-854. Baseline seropositivity occurred in only six AZD1222 recipients. Unmutated variant regions are reportedly the target of nearly half of TCRs that are spike-specific. Donors, mostly white British, included more females; clonal diversity was possibly underestimated.

Deletions cut 1 base from V and 2 bases from J, with 11 bases between. This CDR3 has 15 amino acids. Per the germline V gene, CDR1 is SEHNR and CDR2 is FQNEAQ (reference sequence). This specimen was peripheral blood, taken on day 0 of AZD1222 vaccination. The clonotype was recovered from an adult in good health. The chain links TRBV7-9 to TRBJ1-2; possibly TRBD1 for D (6 bases). CDR3 bases: TGTGCCAGCAGCTTAGATCCAGGGGTCAACTATGGCTACACCTTC. It codes for CASSLDPGVNYGYTF.